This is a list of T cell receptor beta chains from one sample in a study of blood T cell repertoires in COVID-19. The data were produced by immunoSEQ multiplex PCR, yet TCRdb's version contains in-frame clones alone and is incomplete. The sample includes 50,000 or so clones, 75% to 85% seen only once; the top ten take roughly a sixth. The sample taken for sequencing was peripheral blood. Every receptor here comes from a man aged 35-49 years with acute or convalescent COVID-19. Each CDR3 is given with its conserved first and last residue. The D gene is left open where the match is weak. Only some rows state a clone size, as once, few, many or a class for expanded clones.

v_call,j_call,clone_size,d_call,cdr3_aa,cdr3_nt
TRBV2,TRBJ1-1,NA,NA,CASSAAGPNTEAFF,TGTGCCAGCAGTGCGGCAGGGCCGAACACTGAAGCTTTCTTT
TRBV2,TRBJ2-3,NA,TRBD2,CASSGRSSTSGGTRDTQYF,TGTGCCAGCAGTGGGAGGTCGAGTACTAGCGGGGGGACGCGGGATACGCAGTATTTT
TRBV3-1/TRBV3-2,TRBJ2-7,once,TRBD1,CASSQAQGTYEQYF,TGTGCCAGCAGCCAAGCACAGGGGACCTACGAGCAGTACTTC
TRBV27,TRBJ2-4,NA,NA,CASSSGVRSLAKNIQYF,TGTGCCAGCAGTTCGGGGGTGAGATCGTTAGCCAAAAACATTCAGTACTTC
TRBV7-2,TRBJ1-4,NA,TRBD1,CASSLRDRGEKLFF,TGTGCCAGCAGCTTACGGGACAGGGGTGAAAAACTGTTTTTT
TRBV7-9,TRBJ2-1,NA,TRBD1,CASSLGGTGVYNEQFF,TGTGCCAGCAGCCTAGGCGGGACAGGGGTCTACAATGAGCAGTTCTTC
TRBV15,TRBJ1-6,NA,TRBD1,CATSRDRDNSPLHF,TGTGCCACCAGCAGGGACAGGGATAATTCACCCCTCCACTTT
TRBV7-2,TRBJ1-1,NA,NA,CASSLRPVNTEAFF,TGTGCCAGCAGCTTACGTCCAGTGAACACTGAAGCTTTCTTT
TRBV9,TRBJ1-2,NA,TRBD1,CASSPPTGGGYGYTF,TGTGCCAGCAGCCCTCCAACAGGGGGCGGATATGGCTACACCTTC
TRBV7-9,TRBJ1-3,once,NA,CASSPGLRAGSGNTIYF,TGTGCCAGCAGCCCAGGGCTCCGGGCAGGGTCTGGAAACACCATATATTTT
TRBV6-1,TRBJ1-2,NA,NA,CASSEGSVGVYGYTF,TGTGCCAGCAGTGAAGGCTCGGTCGGGGTGTATGGCTACACCTTC
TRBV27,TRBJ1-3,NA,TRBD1,CASSSGQGGNTIYF,TGTGCCAGCAGTTCGGGACAGGGAGGAAACACCATATATTTT
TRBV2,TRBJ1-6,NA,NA,CASRRENSPLHF,TGTGCCAGCAGGCGTGAGAATTCACCCCTCCACTTT
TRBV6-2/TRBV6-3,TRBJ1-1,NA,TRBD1,CASSYPLQGKGATEAFF,TGTGCCAGCAGTTACCCGTTACAGGGGAAAGGGGCCACTGAAGCTTTCTTT
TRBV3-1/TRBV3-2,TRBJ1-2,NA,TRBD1,CASSKWDRVVYGYTF,TGTGCCAGCAGCAAGTGGGACAGGGTGGTCTATGGCTACACCTTC
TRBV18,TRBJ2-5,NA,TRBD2,CASSSLRREGETQYF,TGTGCCAGCTCATCCCTTCGGCGGGAGGGCGAGACCCAGTACTTC
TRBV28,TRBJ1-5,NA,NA,CASSSGAQPQHF,TGTGCCAGCAGTTCAGGGGCTCAGCCCCAGCATTTT
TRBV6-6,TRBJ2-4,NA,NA,CASSYDRAKNIQYF,TGTGCCAGCAGTTACGACAGAGCCAAAAACATTCAGTACTTC
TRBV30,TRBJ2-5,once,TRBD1,CAWARGQKETQYF,TGTGCCTGGGCGAGGGGGCAGAAGGAGACCCAGTACTTC
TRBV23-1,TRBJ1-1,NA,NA,CASSQWALWNTEAFF,TGCGCCAGCAGTCAATGGGCCTTATGGAACACTGAAGCTTTCTTT
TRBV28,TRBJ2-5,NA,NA,CASSLLDSRETQYF,TGTGCCAGCAGTTTATTGGACAGTCGAGAGACCCAGTACTTC
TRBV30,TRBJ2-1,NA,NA,CAWSRRVGTVGEQFF,TGTGCCTGGAGTAGGCGGGTAGGCACGGTTGGTGAGCAGTTCTTC
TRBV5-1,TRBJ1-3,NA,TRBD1,CASSLVGTGRGASGNTIYF,TGCGCCAGCAGCTTGGTAGGGACAGGACGGGGCGCTTCCGGAAACACCATATATTTT
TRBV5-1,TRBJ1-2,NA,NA,CASSLVFNYGYTF,TGCGCCAGCAGCTTGGTCTTTAACTATGGCTACACCTTC
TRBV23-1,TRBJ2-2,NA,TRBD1,CASSQSGTGSRKNTGELFF,TGCGCCAGCAGTCAATCCGGGACAGGGTCCCGAAAGAACACCGGGGAGCTGTTTTTT
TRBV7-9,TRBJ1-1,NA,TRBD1,CASRQQGHSEAFF,TGTGCCAGCAGGCAACAGGGGCATAGTGAAGCTTTCTTT
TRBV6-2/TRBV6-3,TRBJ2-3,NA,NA,CASSAGSYSVTDTQYF,TGTGCCAGCAGTGCCGGGAGTTACTCCGTGACAGATACGCAGTATTTT
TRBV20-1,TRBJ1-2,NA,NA,CSARDPFGYTF,TGCAGTGCTAGAGATCCGTTTGGCTACACCTTC
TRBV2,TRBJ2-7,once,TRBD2,CASVLAGWGEQYF,TGTGCCAGCGTTCTAGCGGGATGGGGCGAGCAGTACTTC
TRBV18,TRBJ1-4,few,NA,CASSPRQVPTNEKLFF,TGTGCCAGCTCCCCGAGACAGGTTCCAACTAATGAAAAACTGTTTTTT
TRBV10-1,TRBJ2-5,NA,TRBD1,CASSKDRGQETQYF,TGCGCCAGCAGTAAGGACAGGGGCCAAGAGACCCAGTACTTC
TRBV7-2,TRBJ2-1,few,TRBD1,CASSLALSQGATFF,TGTGCCAGCAGCTTAGCGCTAAGCCAGGGGGCGACGTTCTTC
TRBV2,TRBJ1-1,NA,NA,CASVGNTEAFF,TGTGCCAGCGTCGGGAACACTGAAGCTTTCTTT
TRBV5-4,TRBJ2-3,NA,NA,CASSLGGGDRKDTQYF,TGTGCCAGCAGCTTGGGAGGCGGGGACCGGAAAGATACGCAGTATTTT
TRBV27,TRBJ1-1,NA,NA,CASSFAGVNTEAFF,TGTGCCAGCAGTTTCGCGGGAGTGAACACTGAAGCTTTCTTT
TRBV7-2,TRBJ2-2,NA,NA,CASSINPGGRGGELFF,TGTGCCAGCAGCATAAACCCCGGGGGGCGGGGCGGGGAGCTGTTTTTT
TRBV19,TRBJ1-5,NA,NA,CASSINSPVGNQPQHF,TGTGCCAGTAGTATAAATTCCCCGGTTGGCAATCAGCCCCAGCATTTT
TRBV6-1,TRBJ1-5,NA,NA,CASSVQGTNSNQPQHF,TGTGCCAGCAGTGTACAGGGAACAAATAGCAATCAGCCCCAGCATTTT
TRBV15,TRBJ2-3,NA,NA,CATSREVQGKGTDTQYF,TGTGCCACCAGCAGAGAAGTACAGGGAAAGGGCACAGATACGCAGTATTTT
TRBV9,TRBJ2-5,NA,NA,CASSASSGETQYF,TGTGCCAGCAGCGCTTCATCGGGGGAGACCCAGTACTTC
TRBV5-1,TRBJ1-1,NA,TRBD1,CASSRQGRGDTEAFF,TGCGCCAGCAGCAGACAGGGGCGAGGGGACACTGAAGCTTTCTTT
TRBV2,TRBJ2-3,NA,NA,CASSQMGSSTDTQYF,TGTGCCAGCAGTCAAATGGGCAGTAGCACAGATACGCAGTATTTT
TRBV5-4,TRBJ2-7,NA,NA,CASSPDGGTKSYEQYF,TGTGCCAGCAGCCCGGACGGAGGCACGAAATCCTACGAGCAGTACTTC
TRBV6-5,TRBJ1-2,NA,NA,CASRREGGYTF,TGTGCAAGCCGACGGGAGGGGGGCTACACCTTC
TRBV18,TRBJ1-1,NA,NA,CASLEGLNTEAFF,TGTGCCAGCTTGGAGGGGTTGAACACTGAAGCTTTCTTT
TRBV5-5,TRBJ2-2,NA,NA,CASLRAPGKGLAGELFF,TGTGCCAGCTTGCGGGCTCCGGGAAAAGGGTTGGCCGGGGAGCTGTTTTTT
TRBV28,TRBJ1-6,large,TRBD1,CASSPDRGDIWGYNSPLHF,TGTGCCAGCAGCCCCGACAGGGGTGATATATGGGGGTATAATTCACCCCTCCACTTT
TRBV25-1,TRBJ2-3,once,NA,CASSDQGRADTQYF,TGTGCCAGCAGTGATCAGGGGCGGGCAGATACGCAGTATTTT
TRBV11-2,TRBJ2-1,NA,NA,CASSIRELAYNEQFF,TGTGCCAGCAGCATCCGTGAATTGGCTTACAATGAGCAGTTCTTC
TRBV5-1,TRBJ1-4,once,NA,CASSLLGVATNEKLFF,TGCGCCAGCAGCTTGTTAGGAGTGGCAACTAATGAAAAACTGTTTTTT
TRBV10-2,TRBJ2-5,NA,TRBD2,CASSLGGLAASETQYF,TGCGCCAGCAGCCTGGGCGGACTAGCGGCAAGCGAGACCCAGTACTTC
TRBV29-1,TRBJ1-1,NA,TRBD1,CSGYGTGGTEAFF,TGCAGCGGGTACGGGACAGGGGGCACTGAAGCTTTCTTT
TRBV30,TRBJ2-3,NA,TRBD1,CAWTLPGQTSTDTQYF,TGTGCCTGGACCCTGCCGGGACAGACTAGCACAGATACGCAGTATTTT
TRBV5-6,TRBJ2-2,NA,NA,CASSLVHLRGTGELFF,TGTGCCAGCAGCTTGGTCCACCTCCGGGGCACCGGGGAGCTGTTTTTT
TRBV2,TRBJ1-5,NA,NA,CASRGYSNQPQHF,TGTGCCAGTCGCGGGTATAGCAATCAGCCCCAGCATTTT
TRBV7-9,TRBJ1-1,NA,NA,CASSLIQGDTEAFF,TGTGCCAGCAGCTTAATTCAGGGCGACACTGAAGCTTTCTTT
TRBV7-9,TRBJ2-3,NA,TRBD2,CASSRRASGSADTQYF,TGTGCCAGCAGCCGCAGGGCTAGCGGGAGTGCAGATACGCAGTATTTT
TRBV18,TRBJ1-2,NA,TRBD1,CASSPRDRVDYGYTF,TGTGCCAGCTCACCACGCGACAGGGTGGACTATGGCTACACCTTC
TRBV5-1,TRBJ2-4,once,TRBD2,CASSSGLLAEQAKNIQYF,TGCGCCAGCAGCTCCGGGTTACTAGCGGAGCAAGCCAAAAACATTCAGTACTTC